What follows are 2 T cell receptor beta chains derived from one specimen sequenced in a study of blood T cells in healthy people across ages. A J-beta primer mix and a sample-barcoded 5' primer were used in a second PCR of about 7 to 12 cycles. MiXCR, run by TCRdb on the 5' RACE reads, gives a single entry per CDR3 protein. The sample has about a million distinct CDR3 sequences; more than 30% are singletons. Specimen: blood. These receptors were obtained from a man between 18 and 29 years old in good health.

Remarks on this clonotype: The conserved phenylalanine or tryptophan normally closing the CDR3 is absent here, so this likely arose from a read error. The DNA is omitted, as the CDR3 cannot be located on it reliably, and the CDR3 follows TCRdb's listing. This rearrangement joins TRBV21-1 to TRBJ2-1. TRBV21-1 is marked as a pseudogene. The CDR3 is made up of 14 amino acids, end residues included. The CDR3: CAGGVTYPTMSSSS.

This clonotype was seen more than once but under ten times. The junction does not match germline at one end; this may be a read error. The rearrangement joins TRBV4-3 to TRBJ1-1, with D unclear. The CDR3 has 12 amino acids. Looked up from germline, CDR1 is LGHNA and CDR2 is YSLEER. The CDR3 spells CANSQAGTEAFF. CDR3 sequence (DNA): TGCGCCAACAGCCAAGCGGGGACTGAAGCTTTCTTT.